The 8 T cell receptor beta chains reported below all come from one sample, sequenced in a study of T cells in Graves' hyperthyroidism and ophthalmopathy. There were TCR beta CDR3 regions amplified from RNA transcripts. Initially, a first-round RT-PCR of the TCR CDR3 employed the HTBI primer set. TCRdb re-analysed the multiplex PCR reads in MiXCR, keeping a single row per CDR3 protein. Among roughly 740,000 distinct CDR3 sequences, over 15% were seen once, and the ten largest hold around 8.1%. Source material: blood. Receptors originate from a man between 18 and 29 years old with Graves' hyperthyroidism.

The table lists this clonotype with many counts. The chain employs TRBV7-2 and TRBJ2-1; TRBD2 might be the D (5 bases). This CDR3 has 13 residues. Germline V gives CDR1 SGHTA, CDR2 FQGNSA. Trimming took off 3 bases at V and 7 bases at J, with 10 bases between the two ends. The CDR3 coding sequence is TGTGCCAGCAGCTTCCTACTAGTGAATGAGCAGTTCTTC. Translating gives CASSFLLVNEQFF.

This clonotype was detected only a few times. The V and J genes are TRBV20-1 and TRBJ1-4, with a tentative D call TRBD1 (6 bases). Germline CDR1 reads DFQATT; CDR2 reads SNEGSKA (reference sequence). The V end was cut by 4 bases, the J end by 7 bases, with 13 bases between. This CDR3 has 13 residues. CDR3 nucleotide sequence: TGCAGTGCTACAGGGGACGCCCCTGAAAAACTGTTTTTT. Its translation: CSATGDAPEKLFF.

The sample holds a few counts of this clonotype. This chain connects TRBV4-3 to TRBJ2-1, with unresolved D. This CDR3 is 17 amino acids long. V dropped 1 base and J dropped 0 bases, with 13 bases sitting between them. Germline CDR1 reads LGHNA; CDR2 reads YSLEER. This chain's CDR3 is CASSQAIALSSYNEQFF. CDR3 coding DNA: TGCGCCAGCAGCCAAGCGATAGCCTTGAGCTCCTACAATGAGCAGTTCTTC.

This clonotype was detected only a few times. The V and J genes are TRBV6-1 and TRBJ2-3; 7 nucleotides align to TRBD2. The CDR3 has 16 amino acids. The germline V gene has CDR1 MNHNS and CDR2 SASEGT. Trimming cost V 6 bases and J 6 bases; bases outside gene matches: 15. CDR3 amino acids: CASRPRSGIASDTQYF. The DNA of the CDR3 is TGTGCCAGCAGGCCACGGAGCGGGATAGCGTCGGATACGCAGTATTTT.

This clonotype was counted many times. CDR3 bases: TGTGCCAGCAGCCCGACAGGGGGCGGTGAAGCTTTCTTT. It is translated as CASSPTGGGEAFF. The chain couples TRBV2 to TRBJ1-1; 10 bases fit TRBD1. Germline V lookup: CDR1 SNHLY, CDR2 FYNNEI. V was pared by 6 bases and J by 7 bases, with 5 bases of the junction left unmatched. This CDR3 contains 13 residues.

The chain joins TRBV15 to TRBJ1-4, with a tentative D call TRBD1 (6 bases). CDR1 is LNHNV, CDR2 YYDKDF, per germline (reference sequence). Trimming took 5 bases from V and 8 from J, leaving 18 bases between them. CDR3 length: 15 amino acids. DNA for the CDR3: TGTGCCACCAGCGATCCAGGGGAAGGAAAGGAAAAACTGTTTTTT. Amino acids: CATSDPGEGKEKLFF.

There are many counts of this clonotype. This sequence joins TRBV30 and TRBJ1-1; 8 positions match TRBD1. The CDR3 is made up of 16 amino acids. Unmatched junction bases numbered 11, after V lost 1 base and J lost 4 bases. CDR1 is GTSNPN and CDR2 is SVGIG in the germline V gene (reference sequence). Written as DNA, the CDR3 is TGTGCCTGGAGTGAAACTCAGGGGGCCAGGGGCACTGAAGCTTTCTTT. It encodes CAWSETQGARGTEAFF.

Notes on this clonotype: This may be a read error: a much more frequent sequence differs by one nucleotide. The chain couples TRBV20-1 to TRBJ1-2; 11 bases are a match to TRBD1. Per the germline V gene, CDR1 is DFQATT and CDR2 is SNEGSKA (reference sequence). The CDR3 extends over 16 amino acids. The CDR3 sequence: CNARSGQGASNYGYTF. In nucleotides, the CDR3 is TGCAATGCTAGAAGCGGACAGGGGGCGTCTAACTATGGCTACACCTTC.